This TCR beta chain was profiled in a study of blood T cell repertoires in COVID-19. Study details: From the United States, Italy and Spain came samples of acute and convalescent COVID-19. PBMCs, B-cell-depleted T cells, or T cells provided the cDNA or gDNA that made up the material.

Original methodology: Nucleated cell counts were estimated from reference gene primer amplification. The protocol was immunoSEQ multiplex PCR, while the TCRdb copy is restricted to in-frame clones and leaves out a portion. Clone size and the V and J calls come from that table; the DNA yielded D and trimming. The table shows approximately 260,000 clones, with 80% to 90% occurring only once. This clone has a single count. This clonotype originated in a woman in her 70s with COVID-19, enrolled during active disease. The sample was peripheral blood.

As DNA, the CDR3 is TGTGCCACCAGTGATTTGGAGACAGGTGGCTACACCTTC. Protein product: CATSDLETGGYTF. The chain couples TRBV24-1 to TRBJ1-2, with a possible D match to TRBD1 (6 bases). The CDR3 has 13 amino acids. V was pared by 0 bases and J by 7 bases, with 8 bases between. Germline V CDR1 and CDR2: KGHDR, SFDVKD.